Listed below are T cell receptor beta chains from one sample, sequenced in a study of post-analysis software for immune sequencing data. MiXCR, applied by TCRdb to the PCR reads, yields one record per CDR3 protein. Of a few hundred thousand distinct CDR3 sequences listed, roughly 35% are singletons. Sequenced material: blood. The source of these receptors is a girl under 18 with multiple sclerosis. CDR3s include the opening cysteine and the closing phenylalanine or tryptophan. D genes are given only for firm matches. The size field is filled for only some rows; it gives once, few, many or a size class.

j_call v_call d_call clone_size cdr3_nt cdr3_aa
TRBJ2-7 TRBV4-1 - - TGCGCCAGCAGCCCGCGGGTTATCTCCCACGAGCAGTACTTC CASSPRVISHEQYF
TRBJ1-6 TRBV7-3 TRBD1 - TGTGCCAGCAGCCTAGGGGGCGCCGGGTCACCCCTCCACTTT CASSLGGAGSPLHF
TRBJ2-1 TRBV6-6 - - TGTGCCAGCAGTTACAGACGGGGCTACAATGAGCAGTTCTTC CASSYRRGYNEQFF
TRBJ2-3 TRBV7-9 - - TGTGTCAGCAGCTTAGGGGCTAACACAGATACGCAGTATTTT CVSSLGANTDTQYF
TRBJ2-1 TRBV7-8 TRBD2 - TGTGCCAGCAGCTTAGCGGGACTAGGGTTTCGACGGGCGTTCTTC CASSLAGLGFRRAFF
TRBJ2-1 TRBV6-5 TRBD1 - TGTGCCAGCAGTTACGACAGGGGCAATGAGCAGTTCTTC CASSYDRGNEQFF
TRBJ2-5 TRBV6-5 TRBD2 - TGTGCCAGCAAAGATAGCGGGGCGCCGGGGGGAGAGACCCAGTACTTC CASKDSGAPGGETQYF
TRBJ1-1 TRBV10-3 - - TGTGCCATCAGTGGAACATTAGGTTGGGACACTGAAGCTTTCTTT CAISGTLGWDTEAFF
TRBJ2-7 TRBV28 TRBD2 many TGTGCCAGCAGTTCGGGGGGTTCCTACGAGCAGTACTTC CASSSGGSYEQYF
TRBJ1-2 TRBV7-7 TRBD1 - TGTGCTAGCATCCTTTCCGCCCGGGGACAGTACCCTCTATCGGATGGCTACACCTTC CASILSARGQYPLSDGYTF
TRBJ1-2 TRBV7-8 TRBD1 few TGTGCCAGCAGCTCGTGGACAGGGGGGTATTCCGGCTACACCTTC CASSSWTGGYSGYTF
TRBJ2-6 TRBV7-8 - few TGTGCCAGCAGCCACTTCGAGGGGGGTCCTGGGGCCAACGTCCTGACTTTC CASSHFEGGPGANVLTF
TRBJ2-7 TRBV15 - - TGTGCCACCAGCCCTAGGGCAGGGACGTACGAGCAGTACTTC CATSPRAGTYEQYF
TRBJ2-1 TRBV5-1 TRBD2 - TGCGCCAGCAGCTTGATGGCTAGCGGGGGCCCCTACAATGAGCAGTTCTTC CASSLMASGGPYNEQFF
TRBJ1-1 TRBV7-2 TRBD1 - TGTGCCAGCAGCTTAATGGGGGGCAGGGGGAGGATGAACACTGAAGCTTTCTTT CASSLMGGRGRMNTEAFF
TRBJ1-5 TRBV21-1 - - TGTGCCAGCAGCAAAGTCCGGGACAGGGGCAATCAGCCCCAGCATTTT CASSKVRDRGNQPQHF
TRBJ2-7 TRBV4-1 TRBD1 few TGCGCCAGCAGCCGGGGACAGGGGATCAACGAGCAGTACTTC CASSRGQGINEQYF
TRBJ2-5 TRBV4-2 - few TGTGCCAGCAGTTCCAATCCAAGGGGTATAGGAGAGACCCAGTACTTC CASSSNPRGIGETQYF
TRBJ2-6 TRBV28 - - TGTGCCAGCAGGGAACTCCCGTCTGGGGCCAACGTCCTGACTTTC CASRELPSGANVLTF
TRBJ2-3 TRBV6-5 - many TGTGCCAGCAGGCTTCACGGGGGCACAGATACGCAGTATTTT CASRLHGGTDTQYF
TRBJ2-1 TRBV12-3/TRBV12-4 TRBD2 few TGTGCCAGCAGTTTAAGTGGGACTACCTACAATGAGCAGTTCTTC CASSLSGTTYNEQFF
TRBJ2-5 TRBV5-1 TRBD2 few TGCGCCAGCAGGCGGGGGGCCCAAGAGACCCAGTACTTC CASRRGAQETQYF
TRBJ2-3 TRBV7-2 - - TGTGCCAGCACTTTAGACAGGCCTCTCACAGATACGCAGTATTTT CASTLDRPLTDTQYF
TRBJ2-7 TRBV12-3/TRBV12-4 - few TGTGCCAGCAGTTTGGGGGGCACAACCGCGGAGCAGTACTTC CASSLGGTTAEQYF
TRBJ1-5 TRBV12-3/TRBV12-4 - - TGTGCCAGTGGGGGAAATCAGCCCCAGCATTTT CASGGNQPQHF
TRBJ1-4 TRBV12-3/TRBV12-4 - few TGTGCCAGCAGGTCGGGTGCAACTAATGAAAAACTGTTTTTT CASRSGATNEKLFF
TRBJ2-5 TRBV5-1 - few TGCGCCAGCAGCTTGGGGACTTATGGAAGGGGGCAAGAGACCCAGTACTTC CASSLGTYGRGQETQYF
TRBJ1-4 TRBV24-1 - few TGTGCCACCCTTAAGGGGGAAGAGAGGGAAAAACTGTTTTTT CATLKGEEREKLFF
TRBJ2-5 TRBV12-3/TRBV12-4 - few TGTGCCAGCAGGTTCGACCGGGTCGGAGAGACCCAGTACTTC CASRFDRVGETQYF
TRBJ2-1 TRBV7-2 TRBD2 few TGTGCCAGCAGCTTACTAGCGGACTCCTCCTACAATGAGCAGTTCTTC CASSLLADSSYNEQFF
TRBJ2-6 TRBV12-3/TRBV12-4 - - TGTGCCAGCAGTTTAACAGGGAGGTCTGGGGCCAACGTCCTGACTTTC CASSLTGRSGANVLTF
TRBJ2-1 TRBV20-1 - - TGCAGTGCTAGCGAGCACTCCTACAATGAGCAGTTCTTC CSASEHSYNEQFF
TRBJ1-1 TRBV7-2 TRBD1 - TGTGCCAGCAGCTTAGGAGGACAGGGCCCTGAAGCTTTCTTT CASSLGGQGPEAFF
TRBJ1-1 TRBV18 - - TGTGCCAGCTCACCCCAGCGGACTGAAGCTTTCTTT CASSPQRTEAFF
TRBJ2-5 TRBV19 TRBD2 - TGTGCCACTAAGCACGTTAGCGGGGGGGCAGAGACCCAGTACTTC CATKHVSGGAETQYF
TRBJ2-7 TRBV27 - few TGTGCCAGCAGCACAGGGTTTAGCTCCTACGAGCAGTACTTC CASSTGFSSYEQYF
TRBJ1-5 TRBV7-3 - many TGTGCCAGCAGCTTAGACGGACACGGCAATCAGCCCCAGCATTTT CASSLDGHGNQPQHF
TRBJ1-6 TRBV13 - - TGTGCCAGCAGCCTCCTAGGACAGTATAATTCACCCCTCCACTTT CASSLLGQYNSPLHF
TRBJ2-1 TRBV20-1 - few TGCAGTGCTAGAGAGGGGCTAAAGTGGGGGTTCTTC CSAREGLKWGFF
TRBJ2-3 TRBV5-1 TRBD1 once TGCGCCAGCAGCCCGGGACAGCAAACTTCCAGGTTCACTTCCACAGATACGCAGTATTTT CASSPGQQTSRFTSTDTQYF
TRBJ2-3 TRBV5-1 TRBD2 many TGCGCCAGCAGCTTGGGGACTAGCGGGGCCGCAGATACGCAGTATTTT CASSLGTSGAADTQYF